This passage covers 18 T cell receptor beta chains from one sample sequenced in a study of vaccination and CD4 T cells after COVID-19. Cultured CD4+ T cells had their DNA profiled by the Oncomine TCR Beta short-read assay. Genomic DNA was taken out of cultured CD4+ T cells by extraction. One entry per CDR3 protein results from TCRdb running MiXCR on the PCR reads. The sample includes about 9,100 distinct CDR3 sequences, about 44% of them seen just once. Antigens of these TCRs are unknown. The sample's treatment: roughly 11-day PBMC culture with coronavirus spike peptide pools or control peptides (ViraFEST assay). An unexposed donor provided the CD4+ T cells, which were collected before the COVID-19 pandemic (2011-2018). Sequencing was carried out using CD4+ T cells from blood, cultured in vitro. Receptors originate from a human donor in good health.

This chain joins TRBV7-2 and TRBJ1-2; D gene uncertain. Trimming shortened V by 1 base and J by 5 bases, and 5 bases separated the two germline ends. Germline V gives CDR1 SGHTA, CDR2 FQGNSA. The CDR3 loop spans 12 amino acids. The CDR3 coding sequence is TGTGCCAGCAGCTTAGACCTATATGGCTACACCTTC. Translation: CASSLDLYGYTF.

The chain uses TRBV20-1 and TRBJ2-1; possible D gene TRBD1, 5 bases. The germline V gene has CDR1 DFQATT and CDR2 SNEGSKA (reference sequence). The length of the CDR3 is 14 residues. Trimming removed 6 bases from V and 0 bases from J, with 12 bases in between. The CDR3 loop reads CSAEDNLSYNEQFF. The CDR3 region has the DNA TGCAGTGCAGAGGACAATCTCTCCTACAATGAGCAGTTCTTC.

This clonotype came up once. The rearrangement joins TRBV27 to TRBJ2-7, with D unclear. Germline V gene lookup returns CDR1 MNHEY and CDR2 SMNVEV (reference sequence). The CDR3 is 17 amino acids. V was cut by 1 base and J by 0 bases, with 16 bases left in between. CDR3 DNA: TGTGCCAGCAGTTTATACGCCCCAGCAGACCCCTCCTACGAGCAGTACTTC. Encoded protein: CASSLYAPADPSYEQYF.

This chain uses TRBV9 with TRBJ2-3; 9 nucleotides agree with TRBD2. Germline lookup yields CDR1 SGDLS and CDR2 YYNGEE. The V gene end was trimmed by 0 bases and the J gene end by 8 bases; junction bases not matched to a gene: 7. The CDR3 runs to 15 residues. The CDR3 here is CASSVGLAGSSTQYF. DNA of the CDR3: TGTGCCAGCAGCGTAGGCCTAGCGGGATCAAGTACGCAGTATTTT.

The rearrangement uses TRBV21-1 and TRBJ2-3; the table's D call, TRBD2, was not checked against the DNA. TRBV21-1 is deemed a pseudogene. This CDR3 has 17 residues. The CDR3 sequence: CATPTGSSGNLTDTQYF. CDR3 sequence (DNA): TGTGCCACCCCGACCGGGTCTAGCGGGAATTTGACAGATACGCAGTATTTT.

This clonotype was observed a few times. This chain connects TRBV6-1 to TRBJ2-6; D uncertain. Germline CDR1 MNHNS, CDR2 SASEGT. The length of the CDR3 is 12 residues. CDR3 residues: CTVDSGANVLTF. The CDR3 DNA is TGTACAGTGGACTCTGGGGCCAACGTCCTGACTTTC.

This clonotype came up a few times. The chain carries TRBV15 and TRBJ2-7; D uncertain. V lost 6 bases to trimming and J lost 5 bases, with 11 bases between them. Per the germline V gene, CDR1 is LNHNV and CDR2 is YYDKDF (reference sequence). This CDR3 comprises 12 residues. The chain's CDR3 is CATRKSRHEQYF. In DNA form, the CDR3 reads TGTGCCACCAGGAAAAGCAGACACGAGCAGTACTTC.

In DNA, the CDR3 is TGTGCCACCCAGAGGGGGTTTACTGGAAACACCATATATTTT. Amino acid sequence: CATQRGFTGNTIYF. The chain is built from TRBV7-9 and TRBJ1-3; D is possibly TRBD1 (6 bases). Germline-derived CDR1 and CDR2 are SEHNR and FQNEAQ (reference sequence). This CDR3 is built from 14 residues. The ends were cut back, 10 bases at V and 2 bases at J, with 15 bases in the middle.

The chain joins TRBV6-2 or TRBV6-3 to TRBJ2-7, with D perhaps matching TRBD2 (7 bases). Germline loops: CDR1 MNHEY, CDR2 SVGEGT. This CDR3 region has 13 residues. Trimming shortened V by 5 bases and J by 3 bases, and 11 bases separated the two germline ends. The chain's CDR3 is CASSRGGFYEQYF. CDR3 nucleotides: TGTGCCAGCAGTCGCGGGGGCTTCTACGAGCAGTACTTC.

This clonotype was recorded a few times. The J gene is TRBJ1-2, the V gene TRBV6-1, with 11 positions matching TRBD1. In germline, CDR1 is MNHNS, CDR2 SASEGT. The CDR3 extends over 16 amino acids. V gave up 8 bases and J gave up 4 bases; unmatched junction bases: 12. The CDR3 coding sequence is TGTGCCAGCGGTCAGATTCGGACAGGGGGCTTCTATGGCTACACCTTC. It is translated as CASGQIRTGGFYGYTF.

This clonotype was seen only a few times. The gene calls are TRBV27 and TRBJ2-2; D call uncertain. The CDR3 covers 13 residues. The germline V gene has CDR1 MNHEY and CDR2 SMNVEV (reference sequence). The germline V and J ends were trimmed by 4 bases and 4 bases, with 7 bases remaining between them. CDR3 amino acids: CASSSHTTGELFF. CDR3 sequence (DNA): TGTGCCAGCAGTTCACACACCACCGGGGAGCTGTTTTTT.

In nucleotides, the CDR3 is TGTGCCATCAAAGACAGGACCTCCTACGAGCAGTACTTC. It yields the protein CAIKDRTSYEQYF. V and J are TRBV10-3 and TRBJ2-7; TRBD1 might be the D (6 bases). The germline CDR1 and CDR2 sequences are ENHRY and SYGVKD. V lost 7 bases, J lost 0 bases, and 10 bases lay in between. CDR3 length: 13 residues.

This clonotype was found a few times. The V call is TRBV19, the J call TRBJ1-5; D remains unclear. The CDR3 has 16 amino acids. Trimming pared 7 bases from V and 0 bases from J, leaving 16 bases between. CDR1 and CDR2 (germline): LNHDA, SQIVND (reference sequence). The CDR3 DNA reads TGTGCCAGTACCAATCGGCAGGAGTATAGCAATCAGCCCCAGCATTTT. It yields the protein CASTNRQEYSNQPQHF.

In this sample, this clonotype turned up a few times. The junction departs from germline at one end; a sequencing error may be responsible. CDR3 amino acids: CASSEGLYGSSF. CDR3 nucleotide sequence: TGTGCCAGCAGTGAGGGACTCTACGGATCGAGCTTC. This chain connects TRBV2 to TRBJ1-2; D is possibly TRBD1 (5 bases). This CDR3 has 12 residues. Germline CDR1 and CDR2: SNHLY and FYNNEI.

The rearrangement joins TRBV19 to TRBJ1-6, with 8 bases identical to TRBD1. CDR3 length: 14 residues. Germline V gene sequence: CDR1 LNHDA, CDR2 SQIVND (reference sequence). Losses at the gene ends were 6 bases for V and 5 bases for J; bases not matched to a gene: 3. The CDR3 reads CASSTTGDNSPLHF. The CDR3 DNA sequence: TGTGCCAGTAGCACGACAGGGGATAATTCACCCCTCCACTTT.

The chain has TRBV7-3 and TRBJ1-5, with 12 bases aligning to TRBD1. The V segment lost 5 bases and the J segment 3 bases; nucleotides outside the gene matches: 11. The CDR3 is made up of 18 amino acids. Per germline, CDR1 SGHTA and CDR2 FQGTGA. CDR3 bases: TGTGCCAGCAGCCCCCGGGACAGGGGGCTAATTGACAATCAGCCCCAGCATTTT. Protein product: CASSPRDRGLIDNQPQHF.

CDR3 region: CASSLDPEGRYEQYF. Here the CDR3 DNA reads TGTGCCAGCAGCTTAGACCCGGAGGGACGCTACGAGCAGTACTTC. The chain carries TRBV7-3 and TRBJ2-7; a possible D gene is TRBD2 (6 bases). This CDR3 is 15 amino acids long. CDR1 SGHTA and CDR2 FQGTGA come from the germline V gene. V gave up 2 bases and J gave up 3 bases, with 14 bases separating them.

The sample holds a few counts of this clonotype. The chain combines TRBV6-5 with TRBJ2-2; D remains unclear. The germline V gene encodes CDR1 MNHEY and CDR2 SVGAGI. CDR3 size: 13 residues. V was pared by 2 bases and J by 7 bases, with 8 bases between. The CDR3 nucleotides read TGTGCCAGCAGTTACCCGGCTGGCGGGGAGCTGTTTTTT. Its protein product is CASSYPAGGELFF.